A selection of T cell receptor beta chains follows, all from one sample in a study of blood T cell repertoires in COVID-19. Sequencing was performed with immunoSEQ multiplex PCR; in TCRdb, only in-frame clones are kept and a portion is missing. The sample holds 300,000 to 500,000 clones, over 75% seen once. The sequenced sample consisted of PBMCs or T cells enriched from blood (not recorded which). The receptor set was obtained from a woman aged 25 to 45 with acute COVID-19. Each CDR3 is given with its conserved first and last residue. D genes are given only for firm matches. Rows give clone size only sometimes, using once, few, many, or a class for an expanded clone.

TGCGCCAGCAGTGAGATACTGGGAGCTCACTCTGGAAACACCATATATTTT,CASSEILGAHSGNTIYF,TRBV10-2,.,.,TRBJ1-3
TGTGCCAGTAGCCCGCGGGTGTATAACTATGGCTACACCTTC,CASSPRVYNYGYTF,TRBV19,.,.,TRBJ1-2
TGCGCCAGCAGCTTGACAGGGGGCGGCGAGCAGTACTTC,CASSLTGGGEQYF,TRBV5-1,TRBD1,.,TRBJ2-7
TGTGCCAGCAGCAAAGGATCCAGGCAAGAGACCCAGTACTTC,CASSKGSRQETQYF,TRBV21-1,.,.,TRBJ2-5
TGTGCCAGCAGTGGGAGCGGGAAATTGTACAATGAGCAGTTCTTC,CASSGSGKLYNEQFF,TRBV5-6,TRBD2,.,TRBJ2-1
TGTGCCAGCAGCGTAGGGGCAGAGATTCTCTCTACCGTCTTC,CASSVGAEILSTVF,TRBV9,.,few,TRBJ1-2
TGTGCCAGTAGTATCTCGGGACAGGACTACGAGCAGTACTTC,CASSISGQDYEQYF,TRBV19,TRBD1,.,TRBJ2-7
TGTGCCAGCAGCCTAGGGACAGGGGTAGACACCGGGGAGCTGTTTTTT,CASSLGTGVDTGELFF,TRBV7-3,TRBD1,.,TRBJ2-2
TGTGCCAGCAGTGAAGGCGCGAACACTGAAGCTTTCTTT,CASSEGANTEAFF,TRBV2,.,few,TRBJ1-1
TGTGCCAGCAGAAATCGACCGGGGAACACTGAAGCTTTCTTT,CASRNRPGNTEAFF,TRBV6-5,.,.,TRBJ1-1
TGTGCCAGCAGTGACGCTAGACAGGGTACCGGGGAGCTGTTTTTT,CASSDARQGTGELFF,TRBV25-1,TRBD1,.,TRBJ2-2
TGTGCCAGCAGCGTAAGCCCAAACAGAGAGACCCAGTACTTC,CASSVSPNRETQYF,TRBV9,.,.,TRBJ2-5
TGCGCCAGCAGCCCTGGGGACAGGGGCAATCAGCCCCAGCATTTT,CASSPGDRGNQPQHF,TRBV5-1,TRBD1,once,TRBJ1-5
TGTGCCAGCTCACCAACACATTTAAACACCGGGGAGCTGTTTTTT,CASSPTHLNTGELFF,TRBV18,.,once,TRBJ2-2
TGTGCCAGCAGTGAGGGACTGGCAGGGGAGACCCAGTACTTC,CASSEGLAGETQYF,TRBV2,.,.,TRBJ2-5
TGTGCCAGCAGCCCGGGACAGGGCTATGGCTACACCTTC,CASSPGQGYGYTF,TRBV3-1/TRBV3-2,TRBD1,.,TRBJ1-2
TGTGCCAGCTCACCCCTAGCGGGGAACACCGGGGAGCTGTTTTTT,CASSPLAGNTGELFF,TRBV18,TRBD2,.,TRBJ2-2
TGTGCCAGCAGTTTAGGGGGAGGGACAGGGGTCTACGAGCAGTACTTC,CASSLGGGTGVYEQYF,TRBV27,TRBD1,.,TRBJ2-7
TGTGCCAGCAGCGCCTCGGGACTAGCGGGGGGGCCGAACAATGAGCAGTTCTTC,CASSASGLAGGPNNEQFF,TRBV9,TRBD2,.,TRBJ2-1
TGTGCCAGCTCAAACACTATCGGACAGGGAGGATCTGGCTACACCTTC,CASSNTIGQGGSGYTF,TRBV5-4,TRBD1,.,TRBJ1-2
TGTGCCAGCAGTGAACAGAGGAATCAGCCCCAGCATTTT,CASSEQRNQPQHF,TRBV2,.,.,TRBJ1-5
TGTGCCAGCAGCCAAGGGCGGGGGGGCACAGATACGCAGTATTTT,CASSQGRGGTDTQYF,TRBV3-1/TRBV3-2,TRBD2,.,TRBJ2-3
TGCGCCAGCAGCCAACTAACCACTGAAGCTTTCTTT,CASSQLTTEAFF,TRBV4-1,.,.,TRBJ1-1
TGTGCCAGCAGCTCGGACAGGGAAACTGAAGCTTTCTTT,CASSSDRETEAFF,TRBV7-9,TRBD1,.,TRBJ1-1
TGTGCCAGCAGTGAACCCAGGGGCACTACGCAGTATTTT,CASSEPRGTTQYF,TRBV25-1,.,.,TRBJ2-3
TGTGCCAGCGGGGGGTCAGGGGGCTATGGCTACACCTTC,CASGGSGGYGYTF,TRBV7-9,TRBD1,.,TRBJ1-2
TGTGCCAGCAGTTGGAAAAGCGGGGGGGCCGTAACCGGGGAGCTGTTTTTT,CASSWKSGGAVTGELFF,TRBV27,TRBD2,.,TRBJ2-2
TGTGCCAGCAGCCGGACTGGGAATAGCAATCAGCCCCAGCATTTT,CASSRTGNSNQPQHF,TRBV7-2,.,once,TRBJ1-5
TGTGCCAGCAGCGTTATGACAGGGTCCCACGAGCAGTACTTC,CASSVMTGSHEQYF,TRBV3-1/TRBV3-2,TRBD1,.,TRBJ2-7
TGTGCCAGCTCACCGGACAGGGGAGGCAATCAGCCCCAGCATTTT,CASSPDRGGNQPQHF,TRBV18,TRBD1,.,TRBJ1-5
TGTGCCAGTAAGGAAGGACAGGGCCGCAAAAAACTGTTTTTT,CASKEGQGRKKLFF,TRBV19,TRBD1,.,TRBJ1-4
TGTGCCAGCAGCGGCAGCAGGGTCGGTGAAAAACTGTTTTTT,CASSGSRVGEKLFF,TRBV5-5,.,.,TRBJ1-4
TGTGCCAGCAGTCCCGGGACAGGGAATGGAAACACCATATATTTT,CASSPGTGNGNTIYF,TRBV9,TRBD1,few,TRBJ1-3
TGTGCCAGCAGCTTTACAGGGAGCGACACTGAAGCTTTCTTT,CASSFTGSDTEAFF,TRBV7-3,.,.,TRBJ1-1
TGTGCCAGCAGCCCTACAGGGAGAACCCTCCACTTT,CASSPTGRTLHF,TRBV12-3/TRBV12-4,.,.,TRBJ1-6
TGCAGCGTTGAAGATCCCGGACAGGGGGGTAACGGGGAGCTGTTTTTT,CSVEDPGQGGNGELFF,TRBV29-1,TRBD1,.,TRBJ2-2
TGTGCCAGCAGCCAACTTAGCGGCCTTACCTACGAGCAGTACTTC,CASSQLSGLTYEQYF,TRBV3-1/TRBV3-2,.,.,TRBJ2-7
TGTGCCAGCCCCCAGACTCAAGAGACCCAGTACTTC,CASPQTQETQYF,TRBV7-3,.,.,TRBJ2-5
TGTGCCACCAGCAGAGCTGGCCGAACAGGTTCGAACTATGGCTACACCTTC,CATSRAGRTGSNYGYTF,TRBV15,.,.,TRBJ1-2
TGCGCCAGCAGCCCGCAGGGGTGGGGCTACACCTTC,CASSPQGWGYTF,TRBV5-1,.,.,TRBJ1-2
TGTGCCAGTAGTAGCGGGCCCCAGCATTTT,CASSSGPQHF,TRBV19,.,few,TRBJ1-5
TGCAGTGCTAGTAACACGGGCTACGAGCAGTACTTC,CSASNTGYEQYF,TRBV20-1,.,.,TRBJ2-7
TGTGCCAGCAGCTTAGTCCCGGGGGTACACAATGAGCAGTTCTTC,CASSLVPGVHNEQFF,TRBV7-2,.,.,TRBJ2-1
TGTGCCAGCAGCCAATCCGGGAATAGCAATCAGCCCCAGCATTTT,CASSQSGNSNQPQHF,TRBV3-1/TRBV3-2,.,.,TRBJ1-5
TGTGCCAGCAGCAGGAGTCGACTCCTAAGAGGCTACGAGCAGTACTTC,CASSRSRLLRGYEQYF,TRBV14,.,.,TRBJ2-7
TGTGCCACCAGTGACGGAGGACAGGGGGCGGGCGAAAAACTGTTTTTT,CATSDGGQGAGEKLFF,TRBV24-1,TRBD1,.,TRBJ1-4
TGTGCCAGCACGCGCGACCGGAGCTCCTACAATGAGCAGTTCTTC,CASTRDRSSYNEQFF,TRBV27,.,.,TRBJ2-1
TGTGCCAGCGCCCAACACTCTAGGGGTGAGCAGTACTTC,CASAQHSRGEQYF,TRBV27,.,.,TRBJ2-7
TGCAGCGTTGTCCGCGGGGGGCCCTACAATGAGCAGTTCTTC,CSVVRGGPYNEQFF,TRBV29-1,TRBD2,.,TRBJ2-1
TGTGCCAGCTCACCGCTAGGACAGGGGGATGGCTACACCTTC,CASSPLGQGDGYTF,TRBV18,TRBD1,.,TRBJ1-2
TGCGCCAGCAGCTTCCTAGAGGGGGCCACCAATAGGGGCTACACCTTC,CASSFLEGATNRGYTF,TRBV5-1,TRBD1,.,TRBJ1-2
TGTGCCAGCAGCTTTTCAGGGGTTAACAATCAGCCCCAGCATTTT,CASSFSGVNNQPQHF,TRBV7-2,.,.,TRBJ1-5
TGCGCCAGCAGAGGACAGGGGAATTCACCCCTCCACTTT,CASRGQGNSPLHF,TRBV5-1,TRBD1,few,TRBJ1-6
TGTGCCAGCAGCTTACACGACCTACTAGCGGGGGTGAGCACAGATACGCAGTATTTT,CASSLHDLLAGVSTDTQYF,TRBV6-2/TRBV6-3,TRBD2,.,TRBJ2-3
TGTGCCAGCAGCTCAGGACAGGGGGCGTACGAGCAGTACTTC,CASSSGQGAYEQYF,TRBV9,TRBD1,.,TRBJ2-7
TGTGCCAGCAGCTTCGGAGGGGACACTGAAGCTTTCTTT,CASSFGGDTEAFF,TRBV7-2,.,.,TRBJ1-1
TGTGCCAGCTCACAGCAGGGGGCCACTGGGGCCAACGTCCTGACTTTC,CASSQQGATGANVLTF,TRBV18,TRBD1,.,TRBJ2-6